The 19 T cell receptor beta chains below all came from one sample that was sequenced in a study of graft-versus-host responses after intestinal transplantation. These TCRs are of unknown antigen specificity. Only in-frame clones appear in the TCRdb table, and some are missing; sequencing was by immunoSEQ multiplex PCR. The sample lists over 65,000 clones, around 90% seen once, with about 7.3% in the top ten. The starting material was unstimulated CD8+ T cells sorted from spleen or lymph node cells, obtained before transplant. The receptors derive from a human donor who was the organ donor for an intestinal transplant.

This clone is a singleton in its sample. The rearrangement joins TRBV1 to TRBJ2-6; no DNA check was done on the table's D call, TRBD2. TRBV1 is classified as a pseudogene. There are 18 residues in the CDR3. CDR3 DNA sequence: TGCACCAGCAGTTTCCACGGTTTGTGCAAAAGTCGGGCCAACGTCCTGACTTTC. This codes for CTSSFHGLCKSRANVLTF.

V is TRBV7-6 and J is TRBJ2-5; 11 nucleotides match TRBD1. The CDR3 is 17 residues long. Trimming removed 3 bases from V and 0 bases from J; junction bases left unmatched: 6. CDR1 and CDR2 from the germline V gene are SGHVS and FNYEAQ. CDR3 amino acids: CASSLEGTGGYQETQYF. In DNA form, the CDR3 reads TGTGCCAGCAGCTTGGAAGGGACAGGGGGGTACCAAGAGACCCAGTACTTC.

The rearrangement joins TRBV10-2 to TRBJ2-1; no definite D call. Germline lookup yields CDR1 WSHSY and CDR2 SAAADI. This CDR3 is 12 amino acids long. V lost 5 bases to trimming and J lost 3 bases, with 5 bases between them. CDR3 DNA sequence: TGCGCCAGCAGTAAGGACTACAATGAGCAGTTCTTC. It is translated as CASSKDYNEQFF.

The V and J genes are TRBV2 and TRBJ2-3, with 11 bases lining up with TRBD2. Germline V gives CDR1 SNHLY, CDR2 FYNNEI. V lost 3 bases, J lost 3 bases, and 14 bases stayed unmatched. The CDR3 extends over 19 amino acids. The chain's CDR3 is CASSERLGLAGGGTDTQYF. The CDR3, as DNA: TGTGCCAGCAGTGAGCGTCTTGGCCTAGCGGGGGGTGGGACAGATACGCAGTATTTT. Using reference TRBV2 and TRBJ2-3 for the parts outside the CDR3, the full variable domain is EPEVTQTPSHQVTQMGQEVILRCVPISNHLYFYWYRQILGQKVEFLVSFYNNEISEKSEIFDDQFSVERPDGSNFTLKIRSTKLEDSAMYFCASSERLGLAGGGTDTQYFGPGTRLTVL.

This clone was picked up one time. The chain joins TRBV10-3 to TRBJ2-7, with D tentatively TRBD1 (6 bases). This CDR3 spans 14 amino acids. Germline CDR1 reads ENHRY; CDR2 reads SYGVKD. The V end was cut by 4 bases, the J end by 4 bases, with 14 bases between. The CDR3 reads CAISGAEGVYEQYF. In nucleotides, the CDR3 is TGTGCCATCAGTGGGGCAGAGGGGGTTTACGAGCAGTACTTC.

The chain employs TRBV4-1 and TRBJ2-5, with TRBD2 matching 9 bases. CDR1 MGHRA and CDR2 YSYEKL come from the germline V gene. The CDR3 extends over 15 amino acids. The V and J ends lost 1 base and 4 bases, in that order; junction bases with no gene match: 4. The CDR3 loop is CASSQGTSDGETQYF. In DNA, the CDR3 is TGCGCCAGCAGCCAAGGGACTAGCGATGGAGAGACCCAGTACTTC.

The J gene is TRBJ2-4, the V gene TRBV19; TRBD2 matches 7 bases. CDR1 is LNHDA, CDR2 SQIVND, per germline (reference sequence). J gave up 6 bases and V 0 bases, and 5 bases lay outside the gene matches. The CDR3 has 15 residues. The CDR3 sequence: CASSIDERDGNIQYF. The CDR3 DNA is TGTGCCAGTAGTATAGATGAGCGGGACGGAAACATTCAGTACTTC.

The rearrangement links TRBV7-9 to TRBJ1-3; tentative D call: TRBD1 (5 bases). Germline V CDR1 and CDR2: SEHNR, FQNEAQ (reference sequence). This CDR3 has 14 residues. DNA for the CDR3: TGTGCTTGGTTGCGTCGGGGGGCTGGAAACACCATATATTTT. It codes for CAWLRRGAGNTIYF.

This chain uses TRBV7-8 with TRBJ2-7; 7 bases align to TRBD2. V lost 7 bases to trimming and J lost 2 bases; unmatched junction nucleotides: 11. This CDR3 has 15 residues. Germline CDR1 and CDR2: SGHVS and FQNEAQ. The CDR3 protein is CASTMSGMITYEQYF. CDR3 in DNA: TGTGCCAGCACCATGAGCGGGATGATCACCTACGAGCAGTACTTC.

CDR3 amino acids: CASRVETDTEAFF. CDR3 bases: TGCGCCAGCAGGGTGGAGACTGACACTGAAGCTTTCTTT. This chain uses TRBV10-2 with TRBJ1-1, with D uncertain. The V end lost 6 bases, the J end lost 3 bases, and 11 bases lay between the germline ends. This CDR3 region has 13 residues. Germline assignment: CDR1 WSHSY and CDR2 SAAADI.

The V call is TRBV19, the J call TRBJ2-7; weak D call: TRBD2 (6 bases). The germline gives CDR1 LNHDA, CDR2 SQIVND (reference sequence). CDR3 length: 16 residues. The germline V and J ends were trimmed by 0 bases and 3 bases, with 15 bases remaining between them. The CDR3: CASSIDAAGPSYEQYF. Here the CDR3 DNA reads TGTGCCAGTAGTATAGACGCGGCGGGGCCGAGCTACGAGCAGTACTTC.

This rearrangement joins TRBV19 to TRBJ1-2; 9 bases map to TRBD1. The trim removed 6 bases at V and 6 bases at J, leaving 5 bases unmatched. Per the germline V gene, CDR1 is LNHDA and CDR2 is SQIVND (reference sequence). The CDR3 contains 13 residues. CDR3 coding DNA: TGTGCCAGTAGCGCGGACAGGGGAAATGGCTACACCTTC. Translating gives CASSADRGNGYTF. The whole variable domain, remainder taken from reference TRBV19 and TRBJ1-2, is DGGITQSPKYLFRKEGQNVTLSCEQNLNHDAMYWYRQDPGQGLRLIYYSQIVNDFQKGDIAEGYSVSREKKESFPLTVTSAQKNPTAFYLCASSADRGNGYTFGSGTRLTVV.

The rearrangement uses TRBV4-2 and TRBJ2-7; TRBD2 aligns across 11 bases. V was clipped by 1 base and J by 3 bases; unmatched bases: 8. The germline V gene encodes CDR1 LGHNA and CDR2 YNFKEQ. There are 17 residues in the CDR3. CDR3: CASSQGLAGIEFYEQYF. The CDR3, as DNA: TGTGCCAGCAGCCAAGGACTAGCGGGGATTGAGTTCTACGAGCAGTACTTC.

In its sample, this clone was seen once. The chain carries TRBV6-5 and TRBJ2-7, with TRBD1 matching over 10 bases. V shed 8 bases, J shed 2 bases, and the junction held 6 bases outside the gene matches. Germline V gene sequence: CDR1 MNHEY, CDR2 SVGAGI. CDR3 length equals 14 residues. CDR3 loop: CASALGQGAYEQYF. CDR3 in DNA: TGTGCCAGCGCCCTCGGACAGGGGGCCTACGAGCAGTACTTC.

The chain joins TRBV6-1 to TRBJ2-5; 9 bases line up with TRBD1. The closer fit of TRBJ2-7 to the DNA end suggests the J call may be wrong. The CDR3 consists of 16 residues. CDR1 and CDR2 from the germline V gene are MNHNS and SASEGT. Here the CDR3 DNA reads TGTGCCAGCAGTGAAGAGGGGACAGGGATCCGAGACGAGCAGTACTTC. Its translation: CASSEEGTGIRDEQYF.

The chain joins TRBV6-5 to TRBJ2-7, with unresolved D. The CDR3 sequence is 13 residues long. The germline V and J ends were trimmed by 2 bases and 1 base, with 6 bases remaining between them. The germline V gene has CDR1 MNHEY and CDR2 SVGAGI. DNA of the CDR3: TGTGCCAGCAGTTACGGGCAGTCCTACGAGCAGTACTTC. It encodes CASSYGQSYEQYF.

This clone was seen just once. The chain couples TRBV5-1 to TRBJ2-1; 9 positions agree with TRBD1. J gave up 8 bases and V 5 bases, and 8 bases lay outside the gene matches. Germline values: CDR1 SGHRS, CDR2 YFSETQ. The CDR3 contains 14 residues. The CDR3 sequence is CASRTGQGPDEQFF. For the CDR3, the DNA is TGCGCCAGCAGGACGGGACAGGGTCCGGATGAGCAGTTCTTC.

The chain links TRBV30 to TRBJ1-1; no firm D call. The CDR3 length is 13 residues. Germline CDR1 GTSNPN, CDR2 SVGIG (reference sequence). The V end lost 0 bases, the J end lost 5 bases, and 10 bases lay between the germline ends. CDR3 coding DNA: TGTGCCTGGAGTGTAACCTTTGAAACTGAAGCTTTCTTT. Protein: CAWSVTFETEAFF.

V and J are TRBV13 and TRBJ1-2, with D uncertain. Trimming shortened V by 1 base and J by 7 bases, and 7 bases separated the two germline ends. In germline, CDR1 is PRHDT, CDR2 FYEKMQ (reference sequence). CDR3 length: 12 residues. The CDR3 nucleotides read TGTGCCAGCAGCTTAGTGTTGCTTGGCTACACCTTC. Its translation is CASSLVLLGYTF.